The 4 T cell receptor beta chains reported below all come from one sample, sequenced in a study of shared clonotypes between healthy human individuals. Profiling relied on immunoSEQ multiplex PCR, and the TCRdb table lists in-frame clones only, not all of them. The data contain 2.3 million or so clones, approximately 95% of them singletons. Sequenced input: naive CD4+ T cells from PBMCs. The subset was: CD45RA+ positively selected. The source of these receptors is a man younger than 35 in good health. Some clones in this sample may be carry-over from other donors' samples.

Concerning this clone itself: The same CDR3 is also encoded by other DNA sequences in this sample. As DNA, the CDR3 is TGTGCCAGCAGCTGGGGGGATACGCAGTATTTT. Translating it yields CASSWGDTQYF. The chain is built from TRBV7-9 and TRBJ2-3, with D perhaps assigned TRBD1 or TRBD2 (5 bases each). The germline V gene encodes CDR1 SEHNR and CDR2 FQNEAQ (reference sequence). V shed 4 bases and J shed 6 bases, with 5 bases lying between them. The CDR3 is 11 amino acids.

This rearrangement joins TRBV15 to TRBJ2-7, with D possibly TRBD1 on 6 matching bases. Germline V gene data show CDR1 as LNHNV and CDR2 as YYDKDF (reference sequence). The CDR3 runs to 17 residues. V lost 0 bases and J 0 bases, leaving 15 bases between the germline ends. The CDR3: CATSRDGGHDGSYEQYF. As DNA, the CDR3 is TGTGCCACCAGCAGAGATGGGGGACACGACGGCTCCTACGAGCAGTACTTC.

As to this clone: At one end, the junction sequence differs from germline, possibly due to a read error. The V gene is TRBV25-1, the J gene TRBJ2-3, with 9 bases that match TRBD1. The germline V gene has CDR1 MGHDK and CDR2 SYGVNS. CDR3 length: 15 residues. In DNA, the CDR3 is TGTGCCACCAGTAACGGGGACAGGGCGGTGGGGACGCAGTATTTT. This sequence encodes CATSNGDRAVGTQYF.

Note on this clone: In the same sample, other DNA sequences code for this CDR3. The chain joins TRBV5-1 to TRBJ2-5, with TRBD2 as a possible D gene (5 bases). V dropped 3 bases and J dropped 1 base, with 7 bases sitting between them. This CDR3 is built from 13 residues. Looked up from germline, CDR1 is SGHRS and CDR2 is YFSETQ. Here the CDR3 DNA reads TGCGCCAGCAGCTCCGGGATCCAAGAGACCCAGTACTTC. Residues: CASSSGIQETQYF. The full variable domain, with the rest looked up from reference TRBV5-1 and TRBJ2-5, is KAGVTQTPRYLIKTRGQQVTLSCSPISGHRSVSWYQQTPGQGLQFLFEYFSETQRNKGNFPGRFSGRQFSNSRSEMNVSTLELGDSALYLCASSSGIQETQYFGPGTRLLVL.